This T cell receptor beta chain was sequenced in a study of T cell repertoires in cytomegalovirus infection. Findings and limits, study-wide: The study found HLA-C-restricted CMV-specific TCR beta clonotypes dominating the ex vivo response. Identification of carriers of CMV plus the relevant HLA was achieved through cumulative public TCR beta family frequency.

TCRdb re-called the reads with MiXCR, one entry per CDR3 protein. This table has fewer than 900,000 distinct CDR3 sequences, 25% to 35% appearing once. CDR3 length equals 15 residues. V dropped 6 bases and J dropped 0 bases, with 12 bases sitting between them. From germline, CDR1 is MNHEY and CDR2 SVGEGT. To note about this clonotype: Its antigen is still unknown.

The chain combines TRBV6-2 or TRBV6-3 with TRBJ2-1; D is ambiguous. The specimen was cultured CD8+ T cells from PBMCs, collected from culture after CMV antigen stimulation. The clonotype originates from a human donor in good health (CMV status not recorded). Some clones in this sample may be carry-over from other donors' samples. The CDR3 sequence is CASSLKELSYNEQFF. In DNA form, the CDR3 reads TGTGCCAGCAGCCTGAAGGAACTCTCCTACAATGAGCAGTTCTTC.